The 25 T cell receptor beta chains below were found in one sample sequenced in a study of cytomegalovirus exposure and HLA in healthy donors. The PCR used 60 Vbeta and 13 Jbeta primers. Assay: immunoSEQ multiplex PCR; the TCRdb copy retains only in-frame clones and omits some. Of approximately 190,000 clones listed, 78% are singletons. Sequenced material: PBMCs. The origin of the receptors is a young woman in good health and CMV-seropositive.

This clone was detected a few times. The gene calls are TRBV10-2 and TRBJ2-3; D might be TRBD1 (7 bases). The V and J ends lost 2 bases and 3 bases respectively, with 12 bases between them. Germline loops: CDR1 WSHSY, CDR2 SAAADI. The CDR3 loop spans 15 amino acids. The CDR3 DNA follows: TGCGCCAGCAGTGAGCCAGGGGGGATTACAGATACGCAGTATTTT. Translated: CASSEPGGITDTQYF.

The gene calls are TRBV19 and TRBJ1-5; no reliable D call. Trimming shortened V by 0 bases and J by 2 bases, and 8 bases separated the two germline ends. The germline V gene has CDR1 LNHDA and CDR2 SQIVND (reference sequence). The CDR3 spans 15 residues. In DNA, the CDR3 is TGTGCCAGTAGTATAGATATTTCCGGCAATCAGCCCCAGCATTTT. Amino acid sequence: CASSIDISGNQPQHF.

The chain links TRBV18 to TRBJ1-1, with 9 bases lining up with TRBD1. The CDR3 is 14 amino acids. Losses at the gene ends were 5 bases for V and 3 bases for J; bases not matched to a gene: 4. CDR1 and CDR2 from the germline V gene are KGHSH and LQKENI. CDR3 nucleotides: TGTGCCAGCTCATTGGGACAGGGCGACACTGAAGCTTTCTTT. Translated: CASSLGQGDTEAFF.

The DNA of the CDR3 is TGTGCCAGCAGCTTATACGGGGAAAAACTGTTTTTT. Its translation: CASSLYGEKLFF. V and J are TRBV7-9 and TRBJ1-4, with D unclear. The CDR3 length is 12 residues. V lost 2 bases and J lost 8, with 6 bases in between. From germline, CDR1 is SEHNR and CDR2 FQNEAQ (reference sequence).

This rearrangement joins TRBV13 to TRBJ2-7; D might be TRBD2 (5 bases). The germline V and J ends were trimmed by 5 bases and 0 bases, with 11 bases remaining between them. The CDR3 has 14 residues. Germline loops: CDR1 PRHDT, CDR2 FYEKMQ (reference sequence). CDR3 in DNA: TGTGCCAGCAGCCGGGGAGTTATCTCCTACGAGCAGTACTTC. It codes for CASSRGVISYEQYF.

This chain uses TRBV28 with TRBJ2-6; 10 bases agree with TRBD1. The length of the CDR3 is 18 residues. CDR1 is MDHEN, CDR2 SYDVKM, per germline. The trim removed 5 bases at V and 0 bases at J, leaving 7 bases unmatched. The CDR3 region is CASSTAGTGDSGANVLTF. The CDR3 nucleotides read TGTGCCAGCAGTACCGCCGGGACAGGGGACTCTGGGGCCAACGTCCTGACTTTC.

The chain combines TRBV6-1 with TRBJ2-7, with D possibly matching TRBD2 (6 bases). CDR3 length: 14 amino acids. The germline V and J ends were trimmed by 8 bases and 0 bases, with 14 bases remaining between them. Germline CDR1 MNHNS, CDR2 SASEGT. The CDR3 loop reads CASGEVTVSYEQYF. The CDR3 DNA reads as TGTGCCAGCGGGGAGGTGACAGTCTCCTACGAGCAGTACTTC.

There are a few counts of this clone. V usage is TRBV7-8 and J usage is TRBJ2-3, with D possibly matching TRBD2 (6 bases). The germline CDR1 and CDR2 sequences are SGHVS and FQNEAQ. Between the trimmed V and J ends, which lost 4 bases and 1 base, there was a span of 9 bases. The CDR3 totals 14 residues. The CDR3 sequence is CASSSLAGTDTQYF. As DNA, the CDR3 is TGTGCCAGCAGCTCATTAGCGGGCACAGATACGCAGTATTTT.

J is TRBJ1-4 and V is TRBV20-1; D is possibly TRBD1 (6 bases). Germline CDR1 DFQATT, CDR2 SNEGSKA (reference sequence). The V end lost 4 bases, the J end lost 11 bases, and 11 bases lay between the germline ends. The CDR3 is made up of 11 amino acids. CDR3 loop: CSAKGGVKLFF. The CDR3 DNA reads TGCAGTGCTAAGGGGGGGGTGAAACTGTTTTTT.

The chain recombines TRBV7-8 with TRBJ1-4, with 9 bases matching TRBD1. J lost 7 bases, V lost 5 bases, and 5 bases had no gene match. The CDR3 covers 14 residues. CDR1 SGHVS and CDR2 FQNEAQ come from the germline V gene. Written as DNA, the CDR3 is TGTGCCAGCAGCAACGGGACAGGGCTTGAAAAACTGTTTTTT. Its protein is CASSNGTGLEKLFF.

V is TRBV7-8 and J is TRBJ1-4; D unresolved. Germline V CDR1 and CDR2: SGHVS, FQNEAQ. This CDR3 comprises 13 residues. V was pared by 3 bases and J by 3 bases, with 5 bases between. CDR3 sequence: CASSFLANEKLFF. The CDR3, as DNA: TGTGCCAGCAGCTTTTTAGCTAATGAAAAACTGTTTTTT.

This rearrangement joins TRBV10-2 to TRBJ1-2; 7 positions match TRBD1. CDR1 is WSHSY, CDR2 SAAADI, per germline. CDR3 size: 16 residues. V lost 2 bases, J lost 8 bases, and 14 bases stayed unmatched. As DNA, the CDR3 is TGCGCCAGCAGTGAGCTGGGCTCAGGGGGAGTGGGGGGCTACACCTTC. It yields the protein CASSELGSGGVGGYTF.

V gene TRBV5-6 combines with J gene TRBJ1-2; D call uncertain. Germline V gene sequence: CDR1 SGHDT, CDR2 YYEEEE. The CDR3 runs to 13 residues. V lost 3 bases and J lost 11, with 17 bases in between. The DNA of the CDR3 is TGTGCCAGCAGCTCGTTTCGGACTATGCGGTACACCTTC. This codes for CASSSFRTMRYTF.

This chain links TRBV4-3 with TRBJ2-2; tentatively, D is TRBD1 (6 bases). Germline V gene lookup returns CDR1 LGHNA and CDR2 YSLEER. Trimming stripped 4 bases from V and 5 bases from J, with 14 bases between. The CDR3 is 15 amino acids. The chain's CDR3 is CASSPSGTTTGELFF. The CDR3 DNA reads as TGCGCCAGCAGCCCCTCCGGGACAACTACCGGGGAGCTGTTTTTT.

This clone was detected a few times. J is TRBJ2-7 and V is TRBV19, with TRBD1 matching 9 bases. In germline, CDR1 is LNHDA, CDR2 SQIVND (reference sequence). Unmatched junction bases numbered 0, after V lost 4 bases and J lost 5 bases. CDR3 length: 12 residues. In DNA form, the CDR3 reads TGTGCCAGTAGTAGGGACAGGGACGAGCAGTACTTC. Residues: CASSRDRDEQYF.

The chain combines TRBV5-4 with TRBJ2-1, with 7 positions matching TRBD2. Germline loops: CDR1 SGHNT, CDR2 YYREEE (reference sequence). The ends lost 4 bases at V and 8 bases at J; junction bases unmatched: 15. There are 16 residues in the CDR3. This CDR3 is CASSGVRGEFRYEQFF. The DNA for the CDR3 is TGTGCCAGCAGCGGGGTCCGGGGGGAGTTTCGGTATGAGCAGTTCTTC.

The chain carries TRBV29-1 and TRBJ1-2, with a tentative D call TRBD1 (5 bases). The V end was cut by 0 bases, the J end by 1 base, with 6 bases between. The CDR3 is made up of 13 amino acids. Per germline, CDR1 SQVTM and CDR2 ANQGSEA. The CDR3, as DNA: TGCAGCGTTGAAGAAGGGGTTAACTATGGCTACACCTTC. This sequence encodes CSVEEGVNYGYTF. Full variable domain (outside the CDR3, taken from reference TRBV29-1 and TRBJ1-2): SAVISQKPSRDICQRGTSLTIQCQVDSQVTMMFWYRQQPGQSLTLIATANQGSEATYESGFVIDKFPISRPNLTFSTLTVSNMSPEDSSIYLCSVEEGVNYGYTFGSGTRLTVV.

The chain has TRBV4-3 and TRBJ2-3; TRBD2 is a possible D gene (6 bases). V was pared by 1 base and J by 4 bases, with 21 bases between. CDR3 size: 18 residues. Germline V gene sequence: CDR1 LGHNA, CDR2 YSLEER. The CDR3, as DNA: TGCGCCAGCAGCCAAGGCGCAGGCGGGAAGGGGTGGTCAGATACGCAGTATTTT. It specifies CASSQGAGGKGWSDTQYF.

This chain links TRBV6-1 with TRBJ2-7, with D possibly TRBD2 on 5 matching bases. This CDR3 region has 11 residues. CDR1 and CDR2 (germline): MNHNS, SASEGT. Trimming took off 4 bases at V and 4 bases at J, with 5 bases between the two ends. The CDR3 sequence: CASSGEYEQYF. DNA of the CDR3: TGTGCCAGCAGTGGGGAGTACGAGCAGTACTTC.

A single count supports this clone. The chain recombines TRBV6-6 with TRBJ1-1; maybe TRBD1 (5 bases). CDR1 and CDR2 (germline): MNHNY, SVGAGI (reference sequence). The CDR3 has 13 residues. With 2 bases removed from V and 4 bases from J, the gap between germline ends came to 8 bases. The CDR3 nucleotides are TGTGCCAGCAGTTACCAGGGAGGCACTGAAGCTTTCTTT. Residues: CASSYQGGTEAFF.

This clone was seen once. One end of the junction does not line up with germline, which may come from a read error. J is TRBJ1-4 and V is TRBV5-4; weak D call: TRBD1 (5 bases). This CDR3 is built from 14 residues. Germline-derived CDR1 and CDR2 are SGHNT and YYREEE (reference sequence). This CDR3 reads CAGSFGGTNEKLFF. Here the CDR3 DNA reads TGTGCCGGCAGCTTCGGGGGGACTAATGAAAAACTGTTTTTT.

The chain combines TRBV29-1 with TRBJ2-5; 8 nucleotides match TRBD1. Germline assignment: CDR1 SQVTM and CDR2 ANQGSEA. V shed 8 bases, J shed 5 bases, and the junction held 10 bases outside the gene matches. The CDR3 runs 13 residues. Here the CDR3 DNA reads TGCAGCTCCGGGGACAGGTTGGGGGAGACCCAGTACTTC. Amino acids: CSSGDRLGETQYF.

The chain joins TRBV6-8 to TRBJ2-1; no clear D gene. V was cut by 2 bases and J by 5 bases, with 16 bases left in between. CDR1 is MNHGY and CDR2 is SAAAGT in the germline V gene. The CDR3 runs to 16 residues. The CDR3 nucleotides are TGTGCCAGCAGTTACCGTGCAGGTAGGTCCCACAATGAGCAGTTCTTC. It codes for CASSYRAGRSHNEQFF.

CDR3 residues: CASSLKTGASYEQYF. CDR3 nucleotide sequence: TGTGCCAGCAGCTTAAAAACAGGGGCCTCCTACGAGCAGTACTTC. This chain connects TRBV13 to TRBJ2-7, with 7 bases matching TRBD1. CDR3 size: 15 residues. V lost 2 bases, J lost 0 bases, and 4 bases stayed unmatched. CDR1 is PRHDT and CDR2 is FYEKMQ in the germline V gene (reference sequence).

The genes are TRBV5-8 and TRBJ1-2; D gene uncertain. The CDR3 is 9 residues long. V shed 5 bases and J shed 10 bases, with 6 bases lying between them. Looked up from germline, CDR1 is SGHTS and CDR2 is YDEGEE. The CDR3 here is CASRSDYTF. Here the CDR3 DNA reads TGTGCCAGCAGGAGCGACTACACCTTC.